These 7 T cell receptor beta chains were sequenced from one sample in a study of shared clonotypes between healthy human individuals. Sequencing used immunoSEQ multiplex PCR; TCRdb keeps in-frame clones, though not all of them. This table has roughly 2.5 million clones, 85% to 95% appearing once. The material sequenced was naive CD4+ T cells sorted from blood. As to subset: CD45RA+ positively selected. The receptors here all came from a man between 18 and 35 years old in good health.

This chain connects TRBV5-4 to TRBJ2-2, with 9 bases fitting TRBD2. Per the germline V gene, CDR1 is SGHNT and CDR2 is YYREEE (reference sequence). V lost 4 bases and J lost 4; bases outside the gene matches: 8. The CDR3 contains 16 residues. Here the CDR3 DNA reads TGTGCCAGCAGCGGTAGCGGCGGGAGGGCCACCGGGGAGCTGTTTTTT. Its protein is CASSGSGGRATGELFF. The full variable domain, in which reference TRBV5-4 and TRBJ2-2 provide the parts outside the CDR3, is ETGVTQSPTHLIKTRGQQVTLRCSSQSGHNTVSWYQQALGQGPQFIFQYYREEENGRGNFPPRFSGLQFPNYSSELNVNALELDDSALYLCASSGSGGRATGELFFGEGSRLTVL.

The count of this clone is one. The rearrangement links TRBV5-4 to TRBJ1-2; maybe TRBD1 (6 bases). The CDR3 has 13 residues. Trimming removed 7 bases at V and 6 bases at J, with 16 bases between. From germline, CDR1 is SGHNT and CDR2 YYREEE (reference sequence). Here the CDR3 DNA reads TGTGCCAGCGGAATAGACCCAGGGGATGGCTACACCTTC. Translation: CASGIDPGDGYTF.

The genes are TRBV15 and TRBJ2-7; 7 positions match TRBD2. CDR3 length: 15 amino acids. The ends lost 8 bases at V and 3 bases at J; junction bases unmatched: 13. Germline V gives CDR1 LNHNV, CDR2 YYDKDF (reference sequence). The CDR3 DNA reads as TGTGCCACCCGATCTGGGGGGGGAGGTAACTACGAGCAGTACTTC. Translating it yields CATRSGGGGNYEQYF.

The chain uses TRBV5-4 and TRBJ1-3, with 12 bases identical to TRBD1. The CDR3 length is 17 residues. After removal of 4 bases from V and 4 bases from J, the junction contained 9 bases not matched to a gene. Germline loops: CDR1 SGHNT, CDR2 YYREEE (reference sequence). CDR3 protein: CASSPGTGGAGGNTIYF. DNA of the CDR3: TGTGCCAGCAGCCCCGGGACAGGGGGCGCGGGAGGAAACACCATATATTTT.

This rearrangement joins TRBV10-1 to TRBJ1-1; maybe TRBD1 (5 bases). The CDR3 is 13 residues long. Looked up from germline, CDR1 is WNHNN and CDR2 is SYGVQD (reference sequence). V lost 6 bases and J lost 10, with 18 bases in between. The CDR3 coding sequence is TGCGCCAGCAGATCCGGGACGGACACCGTAGCTTTCTTT. Protein sequence: CASRSGTDTVAFF.

This clone was picked up one time. The chain has TRBV6-5 and TRBJ1-1; D call uncertain. V shed 6 bases and J shed 0 bases, with 14 bases lying between them. This CDR3 has 15 amino acids. Germline loops: CDR1 MNHEY, CDR2 SVGAGI. This chain's CDR3 is CASSQPGLMNTEAFF. CDR3 DNA: TGTGCCAGCAGCCAGCCAGGACTCATGAACACTGAAGCTTTCTTT.

This sequence joins TRBV2 and TRBJ2-1, with 13 bases matching TRBD2. Germline CDR1 and CDR2: SNHLY and FYNNEI. The CDR3 consists of 18 residues. Losses at the gene ends were 6 bases for V and 0 bases for J; bases not matched to a gene: 8. CDR3 in amino acids: CASSPGLAGDHSYNEQFF. DNA for the CDR3: TGTGCCAGCAGCCCCGGACTAGCGGGAGACCACTCCTACAATGAGCAGTTCTTC.